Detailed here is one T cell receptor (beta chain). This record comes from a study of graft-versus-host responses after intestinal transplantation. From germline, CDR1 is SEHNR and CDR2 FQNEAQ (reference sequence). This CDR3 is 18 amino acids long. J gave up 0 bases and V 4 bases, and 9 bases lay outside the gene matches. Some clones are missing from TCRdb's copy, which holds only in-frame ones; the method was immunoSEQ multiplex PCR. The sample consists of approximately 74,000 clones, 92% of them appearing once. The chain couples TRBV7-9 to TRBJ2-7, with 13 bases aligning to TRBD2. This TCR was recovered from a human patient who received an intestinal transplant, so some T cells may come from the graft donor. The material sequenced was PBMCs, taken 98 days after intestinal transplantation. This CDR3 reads CASSSSLGTSGVSYEQYF. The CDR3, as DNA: TGTGCCAGCAGCTCTAGCTTAGGGACTAGCGGGGTCTCCTACGAGCAGTACTTC.